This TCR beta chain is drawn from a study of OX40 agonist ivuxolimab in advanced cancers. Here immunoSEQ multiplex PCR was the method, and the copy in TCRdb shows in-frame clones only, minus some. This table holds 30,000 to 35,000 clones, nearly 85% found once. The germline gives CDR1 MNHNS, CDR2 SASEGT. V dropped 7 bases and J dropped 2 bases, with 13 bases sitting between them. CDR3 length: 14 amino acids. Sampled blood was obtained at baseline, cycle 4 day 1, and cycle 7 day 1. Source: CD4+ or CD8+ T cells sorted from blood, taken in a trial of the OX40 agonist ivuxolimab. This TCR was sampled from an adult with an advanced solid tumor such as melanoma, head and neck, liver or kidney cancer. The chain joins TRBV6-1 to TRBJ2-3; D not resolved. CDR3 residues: CASTVRVHTDTQYF. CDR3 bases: TGTGCCAGCACGGTTAGGGTGCACACAGATACGCAGTATTTT.